These 9 T cell receptor beta chains came from one sample sequenced in a study of blood T cell repertoires in COVID-19. The assay was immunoSEQ multiplex PCR, and TCRdb's table has in-frame clones only and misses some. Of about 110,000 clones listed, approximately 88% are singletons. The sequenced sample consisted of peripheral blood. The source of these receptors is a man aged 35 to 55 with active or convalescent COVID-19.

The rearrangement links TRBV11-2 to TRBJ1-2; perhaps TRBD1 as D (5 bases). The CDR3 totals 15 residues. Between the trimmed V and J ends, which lost 4 bases and 4 bases, there was a span of 16 bases. Germline-derived CDR1 and CDR2 are SGHAT and FQNNGV. The CDR3 bases are TGTGCCAGCAGCTCCCCCGGGCAGGGATCCTATGGCTACACCTTC. Its protein is CASSSPGQGSYGYTF.

The chain employs TRBV3-1 (or the pseudogene TRBV3-2) and TRBJ1-4, with D tentatively TRBD1 (5 bases). Trimming left V 6 bases short and J 0 bases short, with 11 bases between. The length of the CDR3 is 15 residues. The germline gives CDR1 LGHDT, CDR2 YNNKEL (reference sequence). The DNA of the CDR3 is TGTGCCAGCAGGACCACAGGAGCAACTAATGAAAAACTGTTTTTT. Translated: CASRTTGATNEKLFF.

The V call is TRBV19, the J call TRBJ2-5; perhaps TRBD2 as D (5 bases). V lost 5 bases and J 0 bases, leaving 10 bases between the germline ends. CDR1 is LNHDA and CDR2 is SQIVND in the germline V gene (reference sequence). The CDR3 covers 14 residues. CDR3 protein: CASSAPGYQETQYF. The CDR3 DNA follows: TGTGCCAGTAGTGCCCCGGGGTACCAAGAGACCCAGTACTTC. The full variable domain, completed using reference TRBV19 and TRBJ2-5, is DGGITQSPKYLFRKEGQNVTLSCEQNLNHDAMYWYRQDPGQGLRLIYYSQIVNDFQKGDIAEGYSVSREKKESFPLTVTSAQKNPTAFYLCASSAPGYQETQYFGPGTRLLVL.

CDR3 in DNA: TGTGCCAGCAGTCCCCCGGGACTAGCCAAAAACATTCAGTACTTC. Its translation is CASSPPGLAKNIQYF. The chain couples TRBV28 to TRBJ2-4; perhaps TRBD2 as D (6 bases). V was trimmed by 5 bases and J by 0 bases, leaving 11 bases between them. Germline values: CDR1 MDHEN, CDR2 SYDVKM. There are 15 residues in the CDR3.

In regard to this clone: Other DNA variants within this sample encode the same CDR3. This sequence joins TRBV11-2 and TRBJ2-7; possible D gene TRBD2, 6 bases. The CDR3 runs to 13 residues. Trimming took off 5 bases at V and 3 bases at J, with 11 bases between the two ends. CDR1 SGHAT and CDR2 FQNNGV come from the germline V gene. CDR3 coding DNA: TGTGCCAGCAGCGCGGGACTTGACTACGAGCAGTACTTC. Its protein is CASSAGLDYEQYF.

V gene TRBV4-3 combines with J gene TRBJ2-2; D perhaps matches TRBD1 (5 bases). Germline V lookup: CDR1 LGHNA, CDR2 YSLEER. The length of the CDR3 is 16 residues. The V end lost 0 bases, the J end lost 2 bases, and 10 bases lay between the germline ends. CDR3 residues: CASSQDRGLNTGELFF. CDR3 sequence (DNA): TGCGCCAGCAGCCAAGATAGGGGCCTTAACACCGGGGAGCTGTTTTTT.

The gene calls are TRBV5-1 and TRBJ2-1; 9 nucleotides agree with TRBD2. The germline V gene encodes CDR1 SGHRS and CDR2 YFSETQ. V lost 0 bases to trimming and J lost 7 bases; unmatched junction nucleotides: 20. The CDR3 consists of 20 residues. The CDR3 region has the DNA TGCGCCAGCAGCTTGGCCGGCCGGAGGGGGACGGCTAGCGGGATGAATGAGCAGTTCTTC. It is translated as CASSLAGRRGTASGMNEQFF.

The chain has TRBV28 and TRBJ2-7, with 9 positions matching TRBD2. The DNA end is more similar to TRBJ2-5, so the J call may be wrong. From germline, CDR1 is MDHEN and CDR2 SYDVKM. This CDR3 has 14 residues. CDR3 sequence (DNA): TGTGCCAGCAGTGCCCTAGCGGGGCAAGAGACCCAGTACTTC. Translating gives CASSALAGQETQYF.

This clone showed up just a few times. This chain links TRBV19 with TRBJ2-3; 7 bases line up with TRBD1. CDR3 size: 15 residues. Germline loops: CDR1 LNHDA, CDR2 SQIVND (reference sequence). V was clipped by 7 bases and J by 5 bases; unmatched bases: 12. CDR3 sequence reads: CASKFQGDLRDTQYF. CDR3 sequence (DNA): TGTGCCAGTAAATTTCAGGGGGATTTGAGAGATACGCAGTATTTT.